The T cell receptor beta chain described here comes from a study of lymphopenia after photon versus proton radiotherapy. Sequencing used immunoSEQ multiplex PCR; TCRdb keeps in-frame clones, though not all of them. The sample lists 50,000 to 60,000 clones, about 92% seen once, with roughly 17% in the top ten. The sequencing here drew on peripheral blood, taken from a patient treated with photon-based radiotherapy. The sequence was obtained from a woman aged 40 to 49 with cholangiocarcinoma.

The CDR3 loop reads CASSPPTDTQYF. The CDR3 coding sequence is TGTGCCAGCAGTCCCCCCACAGATACGCAGTATTTT. The genes are TRBV2 and TRBJ2-3, with unresolved D. Deletions cut 5 bases from V and 2 bases from J, with 5 bases between. CDR1 and CDR2 from the germline V gene are SNHLY and FYNNEI. The CDR3 has 12 residues.